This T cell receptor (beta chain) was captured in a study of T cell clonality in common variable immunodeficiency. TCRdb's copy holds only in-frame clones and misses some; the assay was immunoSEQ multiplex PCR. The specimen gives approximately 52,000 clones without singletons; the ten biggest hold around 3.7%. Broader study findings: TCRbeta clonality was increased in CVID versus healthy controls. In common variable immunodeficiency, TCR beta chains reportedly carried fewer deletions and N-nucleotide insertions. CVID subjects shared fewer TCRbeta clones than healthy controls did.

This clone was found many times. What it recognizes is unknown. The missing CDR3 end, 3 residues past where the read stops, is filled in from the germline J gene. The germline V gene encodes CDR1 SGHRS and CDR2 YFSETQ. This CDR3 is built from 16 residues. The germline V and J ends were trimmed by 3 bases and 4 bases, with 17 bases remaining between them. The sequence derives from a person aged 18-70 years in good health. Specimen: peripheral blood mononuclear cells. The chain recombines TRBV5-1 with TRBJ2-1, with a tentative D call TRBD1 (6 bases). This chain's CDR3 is CASSSSKGQIYNEQFF. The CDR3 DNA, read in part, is TGCGCCAGCAGCTCCTCCAAAGGACAGATATACAATGAG.